Listed here is a single TCR beta chain. This PCR relied on a set of 60 Vbeta primers and 13 Jbeta primers. The assay was immunoSEQ multiplex PCR, and TCRdb's table has in-frame clones only and misses some. The table lists roughly 200,000 clones, around three quarters of them singletons. This sample was taken from a study of cytomegalovirus exposure and HLA in healthy donors. CDR1 is SGHAT and CDR2 is FQNNGV in the germline V gene. The CDR3 sequence is 14 residues long. The V and J ends lost 0 bases and 7 bases, in that order; junction bases with no gene match: 2. This clonotype was sampled from a man aged 40-49 years in good health and CMV-seronegative. The rearrangement links TRBV11-2 to TRBJ2-1; TRBD2 matches 8 bases. The sequencing sample was made of PBMCs. CDR3 bases: TGTGCCAGCAGCTTAGACCGACTAGCGAATGAGCAGTTCTTC. This sequence encodes CASSLDRLANEQFF.